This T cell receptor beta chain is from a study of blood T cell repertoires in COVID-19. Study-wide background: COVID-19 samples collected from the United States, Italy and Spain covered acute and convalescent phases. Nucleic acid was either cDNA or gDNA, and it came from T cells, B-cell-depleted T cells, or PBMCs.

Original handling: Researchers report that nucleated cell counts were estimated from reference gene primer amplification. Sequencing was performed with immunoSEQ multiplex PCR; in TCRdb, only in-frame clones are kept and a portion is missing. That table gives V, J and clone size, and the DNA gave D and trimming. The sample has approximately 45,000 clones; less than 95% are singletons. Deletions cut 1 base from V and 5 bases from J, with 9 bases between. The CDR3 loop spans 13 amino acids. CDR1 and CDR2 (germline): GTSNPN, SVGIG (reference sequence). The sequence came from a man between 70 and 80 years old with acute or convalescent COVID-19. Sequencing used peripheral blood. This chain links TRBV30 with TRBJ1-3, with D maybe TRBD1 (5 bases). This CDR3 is CAWSGGGRNTIYF. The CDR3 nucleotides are TGTGCCTGGAGTGGCGGGGGTAGAAACACCATATATTTT.